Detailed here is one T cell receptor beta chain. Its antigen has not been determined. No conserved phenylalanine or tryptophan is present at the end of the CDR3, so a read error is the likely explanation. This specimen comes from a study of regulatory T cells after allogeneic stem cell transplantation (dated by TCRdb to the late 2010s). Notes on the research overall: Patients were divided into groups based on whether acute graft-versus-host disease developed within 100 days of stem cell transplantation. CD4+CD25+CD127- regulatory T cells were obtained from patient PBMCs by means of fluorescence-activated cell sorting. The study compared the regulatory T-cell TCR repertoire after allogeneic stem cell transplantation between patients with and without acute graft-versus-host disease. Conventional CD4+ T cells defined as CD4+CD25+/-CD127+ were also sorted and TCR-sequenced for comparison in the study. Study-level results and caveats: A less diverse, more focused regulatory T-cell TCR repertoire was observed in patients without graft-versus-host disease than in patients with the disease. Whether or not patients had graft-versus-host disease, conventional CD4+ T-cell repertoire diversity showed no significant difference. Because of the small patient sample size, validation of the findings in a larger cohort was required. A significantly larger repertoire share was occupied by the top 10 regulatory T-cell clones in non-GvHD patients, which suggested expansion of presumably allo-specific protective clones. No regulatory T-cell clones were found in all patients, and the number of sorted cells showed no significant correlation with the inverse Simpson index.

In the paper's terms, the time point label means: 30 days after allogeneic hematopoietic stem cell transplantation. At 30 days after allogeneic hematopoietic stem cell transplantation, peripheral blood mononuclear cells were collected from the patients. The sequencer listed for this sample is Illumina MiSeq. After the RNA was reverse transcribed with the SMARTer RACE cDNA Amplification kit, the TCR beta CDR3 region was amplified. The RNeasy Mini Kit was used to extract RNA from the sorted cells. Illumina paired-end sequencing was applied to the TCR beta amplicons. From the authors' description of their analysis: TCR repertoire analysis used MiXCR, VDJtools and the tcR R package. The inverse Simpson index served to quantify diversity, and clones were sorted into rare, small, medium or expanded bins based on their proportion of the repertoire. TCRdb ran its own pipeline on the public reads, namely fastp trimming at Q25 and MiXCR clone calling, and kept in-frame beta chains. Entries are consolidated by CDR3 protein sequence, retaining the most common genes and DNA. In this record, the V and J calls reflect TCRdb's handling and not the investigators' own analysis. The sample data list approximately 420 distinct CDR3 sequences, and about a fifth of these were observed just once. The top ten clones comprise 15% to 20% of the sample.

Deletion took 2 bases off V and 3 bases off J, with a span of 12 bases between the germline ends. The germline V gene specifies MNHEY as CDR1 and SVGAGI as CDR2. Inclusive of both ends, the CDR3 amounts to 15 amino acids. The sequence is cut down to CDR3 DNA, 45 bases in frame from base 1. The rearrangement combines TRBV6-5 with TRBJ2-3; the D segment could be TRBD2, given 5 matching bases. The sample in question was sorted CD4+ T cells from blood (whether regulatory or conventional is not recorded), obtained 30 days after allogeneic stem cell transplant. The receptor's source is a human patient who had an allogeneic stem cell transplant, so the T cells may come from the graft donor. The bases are TGTGCCAGCAGTTACCTGACTGGCGGGACAGATACGCAGTATCTT. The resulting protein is CASSYLTGGTDTQYL.